The clone carrying this TCR beta chain came up a few times. This sample is part of a study of response to subunit inactivated influenza vaccine. MiXCR was run by TCRdb on the RT-PCR reads, yielding one entry per CDR3 protein. There are fewer than 700,000 distinct CDR3 sequences in the sample; over 10% occur only once, and roughly 13% lies in the top ten. The germline gives CDR1 SGDLS, CDR2 YYNGEE. The germline V and J ends were trimmed by 0 bases and 4 bases, with 13 bases remaining between them. This CDR3 has 16 residues. Sequencing used PBMCs from blood, obtained about 40 days after vaccination. The chain combines TRBV9 with TRBJ1-4; D is undetermined. This clonotype originated in a man in his fifties or sixties who received an inactivated influenza vaccine. The DNA for the CDR3 is TGTGCCAGCAGCGTAGGAATTGGAAGTGGTAATGAAAAACTGTTTTTT. Protein sequence: CASSVGIGSGNEKLFF. Full variable domain (missing parts from reference TRBV9 and TRBJ1-4): DSGVTQTPKHLITATGQRVTLRCSPRSGDLSVYWYQQSLDQGLQFLIQYYNGEERAKGNILERFSAQQFPDLHSELNLSSLELGDSALYFCASSVGIGSGNEKLFFGSGTQLSVL.